This TCR beta chain was documented in a study of regulatory T cells in long-lasting Graves disease (dated by TCRdb to about 2021). In the study overall: Persistent Graves' disease meant more than 5 years of antithyroid drug treatment with TSH receptor autoantibodies that stayed positive. Persistent Graves' disease patients were compared with newly diagnosed Graves' disease patients by peripheral blood TCR sequencing and RNA sequencing. The study was registered as a clinical trial and conducted in China. A total of approximately 35 samples were covered by TCR sequencing, comprising approximately 13 persistent and 20 or so newly diagnosed Graves' disease patients. On average, persistent Graves' disease patients in the clinical cohort had been on antithyroid drugs for around ten years. Broader findings and caveats from the paper: Sequencing and analysis were limited to the TCR beta chain. Patients with persistent disease shared more public clonotypes (roughly 2,900) than newly diagnosed patients did (nearly 1,000). The authors acknowledged the small sample size as a limitation that may reduce accuracy. Because the primary lesion, thyroid tissue, could not be accessed, the study looked at peripheral blood alone. Compared with newly diagnosed patients, patients with persistent Graves' disease had lower TCR Shannon entropy and fewer highly expanded clones, which suggests clonal expansion. Preferential use of TRBV28, TRBJ1-2 and TRBJ2-5 was observed in persistent disease, whereas TRBV20-1 and TRBJ2-1 were favored in newly diagnosed disease.

The sample's time point, from its label and the paper: persistent/refractory GD, antithyroid drugs over 5 years with positive TRAb. For both TCR sequencing and RNA sequencing, RNA was extracted from PBMCs in TRIzol. Graves' disease was diagnosed according to American Thyroid Association guidelines. Patients were recruited from an endocrinology department in Xi'an, China. Each patient gave approximately 10 milliliters of peripheral blood, collected in an EDTA anticoagulant tube. PBMCs were isolated by Ficoll Paque Plus density gradient separation without further T cell sorting. An Agilent 2100 Bioanalyzer and agarose gel were used to check RNA quality, while a NanoDrop 2000 measured RNA concentration. The library was generated by multiplex PCR. Instrument used: Illumina HiSeq 4000. TCR beta libraries were built with iRepertoire HTBI primers and Arm-PCR amplification of CDR3 regions. Before sequencing, the PCR products underwent gel purification. The authors' pipeline ran thus. Gene usage analysis of CDR3 amino acid clonotypes used the 60 to 80 TRBV and some 13 TRBJ segments found across samples. Filtered high-quality paired reads were merged into contigs using COPE and FqMerger. BLAST was used to align contigs to the IMGT TRBV, TRBD and TRBJ reference genes, and CDR3 was defined following IMGT. Any clonotype with a frequency above 0.1% was classified as a highly expanded clone. Shannon entropy served as the measure of repertoire diversity, while the Gini coefficient captured V-J evenness. Clonotypes shared by more than one individual were considered public. Through fastp at Q25 and MiXCR, TCRdb rebuilt clones from the public reads, retaining in-frame beta chains. All rows with the same CDR3 protein become a single entry with the most common DNA and genes. The authors' filters were not applied to this entry. In all, the sample holds about 460,000 distinct CDR3 sequences, and around a fifth of those were seen once. Jointly, the top ten make up 10% to 15% of the sample.

Trimming takes 1 base from V and 2 bases from J, and the germline ends sit 3 bases apart. The CDR3 covers 13 residues, taking in both the cysteine and the phenylalanine. Only the CDR3 region is kept as DNA, spanning 39 bases read in frame from base 1. CDR1 and CDR2 were assigned from the germline V gene as SGHTA and FQGNSA. This clonotype was seen ten or more times. No antigen is known for it. Base qualities are not provided; no much larger clone lies one nucleotide away. This chain is built from TRBV7-2 and TRBJ1-5, with no D gene named confidently. The sequences come from peripheral blood mononuclear cells (PBMCs), collected when the disease was refractory, from a patient treated with antithyroid drugs. The origin of this receptor is a female donor with Graves disease. The CDR3: CASSLVRNQPQHF. In nucleotide form, the sequence is TGTGCCAGCAGCTTAGTACGCAATCAGCCCCAGCATTTT. The full variable domain, with segments outside the CDR3 supplied by the reference TRBV7-2 and TRBJ1-5 proteins, appears as GAGVSQSPSNKVTEKGKDVELRCDPISGHTALYWYRQSLGQGLEFLIYFQGNSAPDKSGLPSDRFSAERTGGSVSTLTIQRTQQEDSAVYLCASSLVRNQPQHFGDGTRLSIL.